The 30 T cell receptor beta chains listed next were all sequenced from one sample in a study of regulatory T cells in long-lasting Graves disease. CDR3-region Arm-PCR and iRepertoire HTBI primers produced the TCR beta libraries. TCRdb reanalysed the multiplex PCR reads using MiXCR and keeps one entry per CDR3 protein. The sample records a few hundred thousand distinct CDR3 sequences, around 15% being singletons. Time point noted: newly diagnosed GD, antithyroid drugs for less than 3 months. PBMCs provided the RNA from which the TCR library was made. These data also formed part of another study, on T cells in Graves' hyperthyroidism and ophthalmopathy.

The sample here was peripheral blood mononuclear cells (PBMCs), taken at new diagnosis, from a patient treated with antithyroid drugs. The receptors were sampled from a man in his forties or fifties with Graves disease.

This clonotype came up many times. The V and J genes are TRBV5-1 and TRBJ2-7, with 14 bases matching TRBD2. In germline, CDR1 is SGHRS, CDR2 YFSETQ. Losses at the gene ends were 2 bases for V and 1 base for J; bases not matched to a gene: 8. The CDR3 has 18 amino acids. The CDR3 sequence is CASSFTGTSGGWSYEQYF. The CDR3 DNA reads as TGCGCCAGCAGCTTCACCGGGACTAGCGGGGGTTGGTCCTACGAGCAGTACTTC.

The sample holds many counts of this clonotype. A read error may produce the germline difference seen at one junction end. The chain is built from TRBV5-1 and TRBJ1-4; tentative D call: TRBD1 (5 bases). The germline V gene has CDR1 SGHRS and CDR2 YFSETQ. This CDR3 has 14 amino acids. The CDR3 nucleotides are TGTGCCAGCAGCCCAGGGACGGAGGGGGAAAAACTGTTTTTT. This sequence encodes CASSPGTEGEKLFF.

This clonotype has a handful of counts. Being one base from a much bigger clone, this may be a read error. This chain joins TRBV5-1 and TRBJ1-1; unclear D gene. The CDR3 runs to 14 residues. Trimming shortened V by 0 bases and J by 1 base, and 7 bases separated the two germline ends. Per germline, CDR1 SGHRS and CDR2 YFSETQ. The CDR3 spells CASSLVQANTEAFF. DNA of the CDR3: TGCGCCAGCAGCTTGGTACAAGCGAACACTGAAGCTTTCTTT.

This chain links TRBV20-1 with TRBJ2-7; no reliable D call. This CDR3 region has 11 residues. Trimming took off 6 bases at V and 1 base at J, with 7 bases between the two ends. Germline CDR1 is DFQATT and CDR2 is SNEGSKA (reference sequence). The CDR3 DNA is TGCAGTGCGGATCAATCCTACGAGCAGTACTTC. The encoded protein is CSADQSYEQYF.

The sample holds many counts of this clonotype. The chain links TRBV12-3 or TRBV12-4 to TRBJ1-5; D perhaps matches TRBD1 (5 bases). The V gene lost 4 bases and the J gene lost 0 bases, with 10 bases spanning the gap. The CDR3 length is 15 residues. This CDR3 reads CASSYFGGSNQPQHF. CDR3 DNA: TGTGCCAGCAGTTACTTCGGGGGTAGCAATCAGCCCCAGCATTTT.

This clonotype has ten or more counts. The DNA is omitted, as the CDR3 cannot be located on it reliably, and the CDR3 follows TCRdb's listing. J is TRBJ1-4 and V is TRBV12-3 or TRBV12-4; the tabulated D call, TRBD1, remains unverified against the DNA. 15 amino acids form the CDR3, both terminal residues included. CDR3 amino acids: CASSTSTGTNEKLFF.

This chain uses TRBV3-1 with TRBJ1-6; D is perhaps TRBD1 (5 bases). Germline V gene lookup returns CDR1 LGHDT and CDR2 YNNKEL (reference sequence). V lost 1 base and J 10 bases, leaving 11 bases between the germline ends. The CDR3 is 14 residues long. The CDR3: CASSQVVSGSPLHF. The CDR3 DNA is TGTGCCAGCAGCCAAGTAGTCTCAGGGTCACCCCTCCACTTT. Complete variable domain (other parts from reference TRBV3-1 and TRBJ1-6): DTAVSQTPKYLVTQMGNDKSIKCEQNLGHDTMYWYKQDSKKFLKIMFSYNNKELIINETVPNRFSPKSPDKAHLNLHINSLELGDSAVYFCASSQVVSGSPLHFGNGTRLTVT.

This chain joins TRBV12-3 or TRBV12-4 and TRBJ1-6; D not certain. CDR3 length equals 12 residues. The V gene lost 0 bases and the J gene lost 10 bases, with 4 bases spanning the gap. CDR3: CASSLAPSPLHF. CDR3 in DNA: TGTGCCAGCAGTTTAGCGCCGTCACCCCTCCACTTT.

In regard to this clonotype: With a far larger clone one base away, a read error is the likely cause. CDR3 in DNA: TGCGCCAGCAGCTACGGGACAGGGGTCGGCAATGAGCAGTACTTC. It codes for CASSYGTGVGNEQYF. The chain employs TRBV5-1 and TRBJ2-4; 10 bases align to TRBD1. The V segment lost 3 bases and the J segment 13 bases; nucleotides outside the gene matches: 13. The CDR3 is 15 residues long. Germline-derived CDR1 and CDR2 are SGHRS and YFSETQ.

This clonotype appeared many times. The V call is TRBV11-2, the J call TRBJ1-1; D remains ambiguous. Germline V lookup: CDR1 SGHAT, CDR2 FQNNGV. This CDR3 comprises 12 residues. The V and J ends lost 1 base and 5 bases respectively, with 5 bases between them. This chain's CDR3 is CASSLGVTEAFF. The DNA of the CDR3 is TGTGCCAGCAGCTTAGGGGTTACTGAAGCTTTCTTT.

The V and J genes are TRBV9 and TRBJ1-4, with D uncertain. CDR3 length equals 14 residues. Germline V gives CDR1 SGDLS, CDR2 YYNGEE. The ends were cut back, 3 bases at V and 7 bases at J, with 13 bases in the middle. CDR3 DNA sequence: TGTGCCAGCAGCGCCTCGGGAAGGGCTGAAAAACTGTTTTTT. It encodes CASSASGRAEKLFF.

This clonotype was detected many times. A read error may explain this, as a much larger clone is one base away. This chain links TRBV24-1 with TRBJ1-5; D uncertain. Germline CDR1 is KGHDR and CDR2 is SFDVKD. The V end lost 5 bases, the J end lost 1 base, and 11 bases lay between the germline ends. This CDR3 comprises 15 residues. The DNA for the CDR3 is TGTGCCACCAGTGGTACCATAGGAAGCAATCAGCCCCAGCATTTT. Its protein product is CATSGTIGSNQPQHF.

The table lists this clonotype with many counts. The chain recombines TRBV3-1 with TRBJ2-3, with 7 bases matching TRBD2. Germline V gene lookup returns CDR1 LGHDT and CDR2 YNNKEL (reference sequence). This CDR3 is 17 amino acids long. V shed 1 base and J 2 bases; nucleotides not matched to a gene: 9. The CDR3 reads CASSQVPRGGNTDTQYF. The CDR3 nucleotides are TGTGCCAGCAGCCAAGTCCCTCGCGGGGGAAACACAGATACGCAGTATTTT.

The chain has TRBV20-1 and TRBJ2-2; 7 nucleotides match TRBD2. Losses at the gene ends were 0 bases for V and 6 bases for J; bases not matched to a gene: 7. Germline assignment: CDR1 DFQATT and CDR2 SNEGSKA (reference sequence). There are 15 residues in the CDR3. DNA for the CDR3: TGCAGTGCTAGAGACGGCCGACTAGCAGCCGGGGAGCTGTTTTTT. Translated: CSARDGRLAAGELFF.

In this sample, this clonotype turned up many times. This chain joins TRBV5-1 and TRBJ2-5; the D is unclear. The germline CDR1 and CDR2 sequences are SGHRS and YFSETQ. Trimming stripped 4 bases from V and 2 bases from J, with 15 bases between. The CDR3 extends over 15 amino acids. The CDR3 nucleotides are TGCGCCAGCAGCCCGGTAAGGGCTGGGCAAGAGACCCAGTACTTC. This gives the protein CASSPVRAGQETQYF.

This clonotype was recorded many times. This rearrangement joins TRBV3-1 to TRBJ2-7, with D unresolved. CDR3 length: 14 amino acids. The V gene lost 1 base and the J gene lost 0 bases, with 7 bases spanning the gap. Germline lookup yields CDR1 LGHDT and CDR2 YNNKEL (reference sequence). CDR3 sequence (DNA): TGTGCCAGCAGCCAAGTTTCCGGCTCCTACGAGCAGTACTTC. Protein: CASSQVSGSYEQYF.

Ten or more counts support this clonotype. The chain carries TRBV5-1 and TRBJ2-5; 10 nucleotides align to TRBD2. V shed 0 bases, J shed 9 bases, and the junction held 8 bases outside the gene matches. Germline CDR1 and CDR2: SGHRS and YFSETQ. The CDR3 has 15 residues. CDR3 bases: TGCGCCAGCAGCTTGGTCCCTAGCGGGGGACCAGCCCAGTACTTC. Encoded protein: CASSLVPSGGPAQYF.

This clonotype occurred many times. An end of the junction does not agree with germline; a read error may underlie this. V usage is TRBV7-9 and J usage is TRBJ2-5; 7 bases match TRBD1. Germline CDR1 and CDR2: SEHNR and FQNEAQ (reference sequence). The CDR3 extends over 15 amino acids. The CDR3 loop is CASSLSQGNQETQYF. CDR3 nucleotide sequence: TGTGCCAGCAGCTTGTCACAGGGGAACCAGGAGACCCAGTACTTC.

The CDR3 reads CASSTTGQGSGELFF. CDR3 bases: TGTGCCAGCAGTACGACGGGACAGGGCTCCGGGGAGCTGTTTTTT. V is TRBV7-9 and J is TRBJ2-2; TRBD1 agrees at 9 bases. Germline CDR1 SEHNR, CDR2 FQNEAQ (reference sequence). The CDR3 runs 15 residues. Germline trimming cut 6 bases from V and 6 bases from J; bases unmatched to any gene: 8. Complete variable domain (other parts from reference TRBV7-9 and TRBJ2-2): DTGVSQNPRHKITKRGQNVTFRCDPISEHNRLYWYRQTLGQGPEFLTYFQNEAQLEKSRLLSDRFSAERPKGSFSTLEIQRTEQGDSAMYLCASSTTGQGSGELFFGEGSRLTVL.

This clonotype has a count of ten or more. This chain uses TRBV20-1 with TRBJ2-3, with D possibly matching TRBD2 (7 bases). Germline lookup yields CDR1 DFQATT and CDR2 SNEGSKA (reference sequence). The CDR3 loop spans 15 amino acids. Trimming pared 3 bases from V and 2 bases from J, leaving 15 bases between. The CDR3 reads CSARGGGGPTDTQYF. The CDR3 bases are TGCAGTGCTAGGGGGGGCGGGGGCCCCACAGATACGCAGTATTTT.

This clonotype was found many times. This chain connects TRBV2 to TRBJ2-5; TRBD1 aligns across 8 bases. The CDR3 sequence is 15 residues long. Germline assignment: CDR1 SNHLY and CDR2 FYNNEI. V lost 8 bases and J lost 0; bases outside the gene matches: 8. CDR3 residues: CASGQGPLYQETQYF. CDR3 sequence (DNA): TGTGCCAGCGGACAGGGACCCCTATACCAAGAGACCCAGTACTTC.

This clonotype was counted many times. V and J are TRBV5-4 and TRBJ2-7, with 7 bases matching TRBD1. The V gene end was trimmed by 4 bases and the J gene end by 3 bases; junction bases not matched to a gene: 7. Germline-derived CDR1 and CDR2 are SGHNT and YYREEE (reference sequence). This CDR3 is 14 amino acids long. CDR3: CASSQPGQHYEQYF. The CDR3 DNA follows: TGTGCCAGCAGCCAACCGGGACAGCACTACGAGCAGTACTTC.

CDR3 protein: CASSFGGGRNEQFF. DNA for the CDR3: TGTGCCAGCAGCTTCGGGGGGGGCCGCAATGAGCAGTTCTTC. The V and J genes are TRBV7-3 and TRBJ2-1, with 8 bases matching TRBD2. There are 14 residues in the CDR3. Germline lookup yields CDR1 SGHTA and CDR2 FQGTGA. V lost 3 bases, J lost 6 bases, and 4 bases stayed unmatched.

This clonotype has more than one count but fewer than ten. The J gene is TRBJ2-1, the V gene TRBV28; possible D gene TRBD1, 6 bases. The V end lost 10 bases, the J end lost 3 bases, and 19 bases lay between the germline ends. This CDR3 is built from 15 residues. Germline V gene lookup returns CDR1 MDHEN and CDR2 SYDVKM. The CDR3 sequence: CATEPRRGDYNEQFF. DNA for the CDR3: TGTGCCACCGAGCCCCGCAGGGGAGACTACAATGAGCAGTTCTTC.

This clonotype was picked up many times. The V gene is TRBV4-1, the J gene TRBJ1-2; unclear D gene. Looked up from germline, CDR1 is MGHRA and CDR2 is YSYEKL. The V end was cut by 1 base, the J end by 3 bases, with 12 bases between. The length of the CDR3 is 15 residues. The CDR3 here is CASSQARNPYYGYTF. Here the CDR3 DNA reads TGCGCCAGCAGCCAAGCCAGGAACCCCTACTATGGCTACACCTTC.

This clonotype was seen repeatedly, ten times or more. This chain links TRBV6-1 with TRBJ2-7, with TRBD2 identical over 14 bases. V shed 8 bases, J shed 6 bases, and the junction held 0 bases outside the gene matches. The CDR3 is made up of 12 amino acids. Germline values: CDR1 MNHNS, CDR2 SASEGT. The CDR3 sequence: CASGTSGSEQYF. DNA for the CDR3: TGTGCCAGCGGGACTAGCGGGAGCGAGCAGTACTTC.

This clonotype was detected many times. The chain joins TRBV12-3 or TRBV12-4 to TRBJ2-7; D gene unclear. This CDR3 contains 14 residues. The V end was cut by 2 bases, the J end by 0 bases, with 8 bases between. The DNA of the CDR3 is TGTGCCAGCAGTTTAAGGGTGCTCTCCTACGAGCAGTACTTC. It specifies CASSLRVLSYEQYF.

The chain employs TRBV7-2 and TRBJ2-5; D is unresolved. V lost 1 base and J 5 bases, leaving 14 bases between the germline ends. This CDR3 region has 15 residues. Germline V CDR1 and CDR2: SGHTA, FQGNSA. The DNA of the CDR3 is TGTGCCAGCAGCTTAGGGGCCAACGACCTGGAGACCCAGTACTTC. Its translation: CASSLGANDLETQYF. Combining the CDR3 with reference TRBV7-2 and TRBJ2-5 gives the whole variable domain GAGVSQSPSNKVTEKGKDVELRCDPISGHTALYWYRQSLGQGLEFLIYFQGNSAPDKSGLPSDRFSAERTGGSVSTLTIQRTQQEDSAVYLCASSLGANDLETQYFGPGTRLLVL.

This clonotype occurred many times. The gene calls are TRBV28 and TRBJ2-7; the D gene could be TRBD1 or TRBD2 (5 bases each). The CDR3 is made up of 14 amino acids. Germline V lookup: CDR1 MDHEN, CDR2 SYDVKM. Trimming shortened V by 2 bases and J by 5 bases, and 13 bases separated the two germline ends. CDR3 region: CASSLIGGMDEQYF. As DNA, the CDR3 is TGTGCCAGCAGTTTAATTGGGGGAATGGACGAGCAGTACTTC.

This clonotype was picked up a small number of times. The rearrangement joins TRBV20-1 to TRBJ2-7; the match to TRBD1 covers 7 bases. The CDR3 extends over 13 amino acids. CDR1 DFQATT and CDR2 SNEGSKA come from the germline V gene (reference sequence). The J segment lost 9 bases and the V segment lost 2 bases, leaving 10 bases of the junction unmatched. The chain's CDR3 is CSARLGQDWAQYF. DNA of the CDR3: TGCAGTGCTAGACTTGGACAGGATTGGGCGCAGTACTTC.